The source of this T cell receptor (beta chain) is a study of blood T cell repertoires in COVID-19 (dated by TCRdb to 2018 to 2021). For the study in its entirety: Samples from collaborators originated in the United States, Italy and Spain and spanned both the acute and convalescent phases of COVID-19. The repertoires were released in a freely available public database meant as a resource for research on the immune response to SARS-CoV-2. Where available, HLA class I and class II types were taken from metadata supplied by the sample provider and were not determined by assay-based typing. The material from the prospective study consisted of cDNA or gDNA derived from T cells, B-cell-depleted T cells, or PBMCs. Sample metadata almost always included a de-identified subject ID, COVID-19 status, age in years and sex. The samples were drawn from the first 160 participants of the ongoing ImmuneRACE study and from more than 1,000 subjects provided by 6 global collaborators. Deeply sampled blood TCRbeta repertoires from subjects exposed to, actively infected with, or recovered from COVID-19 were included in the dataset.

Comment on this clone: What antigen it recognizes has not been identified. Mismatch with germline at one junction end may stem from a read error.

Each collaborating institution followed its own protocols to collect whole blood in K2EDTA tubes. Collaborator samples were shipped for TCRbeta analysis as frozen whole blood, isolated PBMCs, or DNA extracted from either sample type. TCRbeta CDR3 regions were amplified from genomic DNA by means of the immunoSEQ Assay, a bias-controlled multiplex PCR. In the source study's methods: Within the assay, amplification of reference gene primers was used to estimate how many nucleated cells each sample contained. Sequence reads were collapsed and filtered to measure the absolute abundance of every unique TCRbeta CDR3 rearrangement. Productive Simpson clonality was computed per sample as the square root of Simpson's diversity index over productive rearrangements. TCRdb mirrors the immuneACCESS table, restricted to in-frame sequences. Some clones are absent from its copies; in checked studies, under half trace to an unresolved V gene, and the reason for the others is unknown. That table gives V, J and clone size, and the DNA gave D and trimming. This sample gives about 250,000 clones in total; roughly four fifths of them show up just once. The ten largest clones add up to over 7.5% of the sample.

Spanning cysteine to phenylalanine, the CDR3 consists of 13 amino acids. Left in the record is the CDR3 DNA by itself, 39 bases read in frame from the first base. Based on the germline V gene (reference sequence), the CDR1 and CDR2 sequences are SEHNR and FQNEAQ. Study-level results and caveats: The amount of clinical and demographic metadata varied by source and participant and was provided uncurated.

The chain joins TRBV7-9 to TRBJ1-1, with the identity of the D gene unclear. The receptor was isolated from a man older than 75 with acute or convalescent COVID-19. Material: peripheral blood. The CDR3 protein sequence reads: CASSLGSVTYPIF. Here is the DNA: TGTGCCAGCAGTCTCGGGTCAGTAACATATCCTATCTTT.